This T cell receptor (beta chain) is drawn from a study of cytomegalovirus exposure and HLA in healthy donors. Germline V gives CDR1 SEHNR, CDR2 FQNEAQ (reference sequence). This CDR3 is 13 amino acids long. V lost 5 bases and J 4 bases, leaving 11 bases between the germline ends. Details on this clone: Its specificity is unknown.

Broader study findings: The authors enumerated 150 to 200 TCR beta chains as linked to cytomegalovirus. First-cohort TCR clusters tended to co-occur in the 130 or so validation repertoires, a later analysis found.

Measured with immunoSEQ multiplex PCR; TCRdb has only the in-frame clones, and not every one. The sample has 140,000 or so clones; about 88% are singletons. The sample was PBMCs. The TCR sequence derives from a woman in her late teens or twenties in good health and CMV-seropositive. V usage is TRBV7-9 and J usage is TRBJ2-5; TRBD1 might be the D (6 bases). The CDR3 DNA follows: TGTGCCAGCAGCGCGGTGGGGGCAGAGACCCAGTACTTC. Translating gives CASSAVGAETQYF.